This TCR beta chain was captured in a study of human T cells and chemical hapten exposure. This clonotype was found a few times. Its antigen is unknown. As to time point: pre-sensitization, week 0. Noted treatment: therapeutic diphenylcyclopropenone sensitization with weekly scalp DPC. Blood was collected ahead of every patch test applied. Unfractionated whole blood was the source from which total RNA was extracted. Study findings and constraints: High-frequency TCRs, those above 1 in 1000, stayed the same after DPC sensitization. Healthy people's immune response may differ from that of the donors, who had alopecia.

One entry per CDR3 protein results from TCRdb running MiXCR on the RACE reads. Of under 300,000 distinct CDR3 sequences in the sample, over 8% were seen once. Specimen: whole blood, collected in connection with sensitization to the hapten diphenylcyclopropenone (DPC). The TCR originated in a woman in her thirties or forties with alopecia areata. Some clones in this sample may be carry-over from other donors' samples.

The DNA of the CDR3 is TGTGCCTCTGCGGGACAGGGGCCGGGAGAGGGCTCTGGAAACACCATATATTTT. Protein sequence: CASAGQGPGEGSGNTIYF. The chain employs TRBV28 and TRBJ1-3; 10 nucleotides match TRBD1. Trimming cost V 11 bases and J 0 bases; bases outside gene matches: 16. Germline CDR1 is MDHEN and CDR2 is SYDVKM. CDR3 length equals 18 residues.